This TCR beta chain is from a study of blood T cell repertoires in COVID-19. Trimming left V 1 base short and J 4 bases short, with 17 bases between. The CDR3 spans 17 residues. CDR1 and CDR2 (germline): SGHVS, FNYEAQ. Original methodology: Estimation of nucleated cell counts relied on the amplification of reference gene primers. Clones were read by immunoSEQ multiplex PCR, and TCRdb kept only the in-frame ones, dropping some. Clonal size and the V and J genes are those of that table, whereas D and trimming came from the DNA. The sample has around 170,000 clones, 84% seen once; the top ten hold around 14%.

The rearrangement uses TRBV7-6 and TRBJ1-5; maybe TRBD1 (6 bases). The source of this sequence is a young man with active or convalescent COVID-19. Material for sequencing was peripheral blood. The CDR3 nucleotides read TGTGCCAGCAGCTTAGGGGTCAGGGGAAGCCTAAATCAGCCCCAGCATTTT. It codes for CASSLGVRGSLNQPQHF.